This is a list of T cell receptor beta chains from one sample in a study of T cells in Graves' hyperthyroidism and ophthalmopathy. Each CDR3 protein is one row after TCRdb ran MiXCR on the multiplex PCR reads. The data show roughly 700,000 distinct CDR3 sequences, 14% seen once. Source material: blood. The receptors were sampled from a woman in her late teens or twenties with Graves' hyperthyroidism. Each CDR3 is given with its conserved first and last residue. The D gene is left open where the match is weak. Only some rows state a clone size, as once, few, many or a class for expanded clones.

j_call d_call v_call clone_size cdr3_aa cdr3_nt
TRBJ2-2 . TRBV11-2 many CASRPPTGSTGELFF TGTGCCAGCAGACCACCGACAGGAAGCACCGGGGAGCTGTTTTTT
TRBJ1-5 . TRBV19 . CASSINSFDFTGFNQPQHF TGTGCCAGTAGTATAAACAGTTTCGATTTTACAGGGTTTAATCAGCCCCAGCATTTT
TRBJ2-1 . TRBV20-1 many CSARGPSSYNEQFF TGCAGTGCTAGAGGACCCAGCTCCTACAATGAGCAGTTCTTC
TRBJ1-1 TRBD1 TRBV20-1 many CSASMHRGPNTEAFF TGCAGTGCCTCTATGCACAGGGGACCGAACACTGAAGCTTTCTTT
TRBJ1-5 . TRBV30 many CAWSVPGPNQPQHF TGTGCCTGGAGTGTCCCGGGTCCCAATCAGCCCCAGCATTTT
TRBJ1-6 . TRBV20-1 many CSATGGAERDSPLHF TGCAGTGCTACCGGGGGCGCAGAACGGGATTCACCCCTCCACTTT
TRBJ2-7 TRBD1 TRBV13 many CASSLGTGELTYEQYF TGTGCCAGCAGCCTAGGGACAGGGGAACTTACCTACGAGCAGTACTTC
TRBJ1-4 . TRBV2 many CASTGGAGEKFTTNEKLFF TGTGCCAGCACCGGGGGGGCAGGGGAAAAATTTACAACTAATGAAAAACTGTTTTTT
TRBJ2-2 . TRBV28 . CASSSGILPGLSGELFF TGTGCCAGCAGTTCCGGCATCTTACCCGGCTTATCCGGGGAGCTGTTTTTT
TRBJ1-1 . TRBV29-1 few CSGGRSGMNTEAFF TGCAGCGGGGGGCGGTCAGGCATGAACACTGAAGCTTTCTTT
TRBJ1-1 . TRBV13 many CASMTGGDRNTEAFF TGTGCCAGCATGACCGGAGGGGATCGTAACACTGAAGCTTTCTTT
TRBJ1-2 . TRBV6-2/TRBV6-3 many CASSPSGRGRLVYGYTF TGTGCCAGCAGTCCCTCCGGGAGGGGCAGGCTCGTCTATGGCTACACCTTC
TRBJ1-6 TRBD1 TRBV15 . CATSRSFGDSLNSPLHF TGTGCCACCAGCAGATCATTTGGGGACAGTCTTAATTCACCCCTCCACTTT
TRBJ2-5 TRBD2 TRBV12-3/TRBV12-4 many CASSSYYSGSGETQYF TGTGCCAGCAGTTCCTACTATAGCGGGAGTGGGGAGACCCAGTACTTC
TRBJ2-1 . TRBV7-9 few CASTRLELFGFQENNEQFF TGTGCCAGCACCAGACTGGAGCTCTTCGGATTCCAAGAGAACAATGAGCAGTTCTTC
TRBJ1-5 TRBD1 TRBV27 many CASSLSDRGQPQHF TGTGCCAGCAGTTTATCCGACAGGGGTCAGCCCCAGCATTTT
TRBJ2-2 TRBD2 TRBV3-1 few CASSHSTSGNTGELFF TGTGCCAGCAGCCATTCGACTAGCGGGAACACCGGGGAGCTGTTTTTT
TRBJ1-5 . TRBV6-1 . CASSEDTPYSNQPRHF TGTGCCAGCAGTGAAGATACACCCTATAGCAATCAGCCCCGGCATTTT
TRBJ1-5 TRBD1 TRBV6-2/TRBV6-3 many CASSGQGGQPQHF TGTGCCAGCAGCGGACAGGGAGGGCAGCCCCAGCATTTT
TRBJ2-5 . TRBV20-1 many CSARGWGWYQETQYF TGCAGTGCTAGAGGCTGGGGGTGGTACCAAGAGACCCAGTACTTC
TRBJ2-3 TRBD2 TRBV12-3/TRBV12-4 many CASSLAGGTDTQYF TGTGCCAGCAGCTTAGCGGGAGGCACAGATACGCAGTATTTT
TRBJ2-1 . TRBV13 many CASSLRGLNEQFF TGTGCCAGCAGCTTACGCGGCCTCAATGAGCAGTTCTTC
TRBJ2-3 . TRBV7-8 many CASSPSRALSTDTQYF TGTGCCAGCAGTCCCAGTAGGGCACTAAGCACAGATACGCAGTATTTT
TRBJ2-3 . TRBV27 many CASSLSSGTLTDTQYF TGTGCCAGCAGTTTATCGAGTGGGACTCTCACAGATACGCAGTATTTT
TRBJ2-1 TRBD2 TRBV11-2 many CASATTAGRLISSYNEQFF TGTGCCAGCGCCACTACAGCCGGGAGGCTCATCAGCTCCTACAATGAGCAGTTCTTC
TRBJ1-1 . TRBV20-1 . CSARRGGPNTEAFF TGCAGTGCTAGGAGGGGGGGACCGAACACTGAAGCTTTCTTT
TRBJ2-5 . TRBV6-1 few CASSRVGETQYF TGTGCCAGCAGCCGGGTGGGAGAGACCCAGTACTTC
TRBJ2-7 TRBD2 TRBV27 many CASSLSQWAGGYEQYF TGTGCCAGCAGTTTATCCCAGTGGGCGGGAGGCTACGAGCAGTACTTC
TRBJ2-5 . TRBV7-9 . CASSQGGDPLETQYF TGTGCCAGCAGCCAAGGGGGGGACCCACTGGAGACCCAGTACTTC
TRBJ2-1 TRBD2 TRBV25-1 . CASSETSGSLEQFF TGTGCCAGCAGTGAGACTAGCGGGAGTCTTGAGCAGTTCTTC
TRBJ2-2 TRBD2 TRBV6-2/TRBV6-3 few CASSPYTSGRGSGELFF TGTGCCAGCAGTCCCTATACTAGCGGGAGAGGGTCCGGGGAGCTGTTTTTT
TRBJ2-1 TRBD2 TRBV5-8 . CASSPVSGRAVDEQFF TGTGCCAGCAGCCCAGTTAGCGGGAGAGCGGTGGATGAGCAGTTCTTC
TRBJ2-2 . TRBV9 . CASSVASGTNTGELFF TGTGCCAGCAGCGTAGCGAGCGGAACGAACACCGGGGAGCTGTTTTTT
TRBJ2-7 TRBD1 TRBV19 . CASSPSPGQGFYEQYF TGTGCCAGTAGTCCATCCCCGGGACAGGGTTTCTACGAGCAGTACTTC
TRBJ2-1 TRBD2 TRBV15 few CATSRDRLAASYNEQFF TGTGCCACCAGCAGAGATAGACTAGCGGCCTCCTACAATGAGCAGTTCTTC
TRBJ2-1 TRBD2 TRBV6-5 few CASSDSGAGGRDEQFF TGTGCCAGCAGTGACTCAGGAGCGGGAGGGAGGGATGAGCAGTTCTTC
TRBJ2-1 TRBD1 TRBV3-1 . CASSHGQGRSYNEQFF TGTGCCAGCAGCCACGGACAGGGTAGATCCTACAATGAGCAGTTCTTC
TRBJ2-5 . TRBV5-1 few CASSPGIQGSSETRYF TGCGCCAGCAGCCCTGGGATCCAGGGATCATCAGAGACCCGGTACTTC
TRBJ2-7 TRBD1 TRBV2 many CASSGSPGQINYEQYF TGTGCCAGCAGTGGCTCCCCGGGACAGATTAACTACGAGCAGTACTTC
TRBJ1-2 TRBD1 TRBV7-3 . CASSLAGTALYGYTF TGTGCCAGCAGCTTAGCTGGGACAGCCCTCTATGGCTACACCTTC
TRBJ1-6 TRBD1 TRBV6-1 many CAGRQGLSYNSPLHF TGTGCCGGCCGACAGGGTCTCTCCTATAATTCACCCCTCCACTTT
TRBJ1-1 . TRBV28 many CASSLAGQSKMNTEAFF TGTGCCAGCAGCCTGGCCGGACAGAGCAAGATGAACACTGAAGCTTTCTTT
TRBJ2-4 . TRBV14 few CASSHTQGGIQYF TGTGCCAGCAGCCACACCCAGGGGGGCATTCAGTACTTC
TRBJ2-6 . TRBV20-1 . CSARVGSGANVLTF TGCAGTGCTAGAGTCGGGTCCGGGGCCAACGTCCTGACTTTC
TRBJ2-1 . TRBV5-6 few CASSFGQLGEQFF TGTGCCAGCAGCTTCGGACAGCTAGGCGAGCAGTTCTTC
TRBJ1-1 TRBD1 TRBV5-6 . CASSFLGAGGDTEAFF TGTGCCAGCAGCTTTTTAGGGGCAGGGGGAGACACTGAAGCTTTCTTT
TRBJ2-1 TRBD2 TRBV20-1 many CSASDGLAELSSYNEQFF TGCAGTGCTAGCGACGGACTAGCGGAGCTCAGCTCCTACAATGAGCAGTTCTTC
TRBJ1-5 . TRBV18 few CASSLWDTAGSNQPQHF TGTGCCAGCTCACTATGGGACACCGCGGGAAGCAATCAGCCCCAGCATTTT
TRBJ1-1 . TRBV7-9 few CASSLARGQNTEAFF TGTGCCAGCAGCTTAGCGCGGGGGCAGAACACTGAAGCTTTCTTT
TRBJ1-1 . TRBV28 . CASSFFRNTPEAFF TGTGCCAGCAGTTTTTTCCGCAATACCCCCGAAGCTTTCTTT
TRBJ2-3 . TRBV7-7 many CASSRTRGGTDTQYF TGTGCCAGCAGCCGGACCAGGGGCGGCACAGATACGCAGTATTTT